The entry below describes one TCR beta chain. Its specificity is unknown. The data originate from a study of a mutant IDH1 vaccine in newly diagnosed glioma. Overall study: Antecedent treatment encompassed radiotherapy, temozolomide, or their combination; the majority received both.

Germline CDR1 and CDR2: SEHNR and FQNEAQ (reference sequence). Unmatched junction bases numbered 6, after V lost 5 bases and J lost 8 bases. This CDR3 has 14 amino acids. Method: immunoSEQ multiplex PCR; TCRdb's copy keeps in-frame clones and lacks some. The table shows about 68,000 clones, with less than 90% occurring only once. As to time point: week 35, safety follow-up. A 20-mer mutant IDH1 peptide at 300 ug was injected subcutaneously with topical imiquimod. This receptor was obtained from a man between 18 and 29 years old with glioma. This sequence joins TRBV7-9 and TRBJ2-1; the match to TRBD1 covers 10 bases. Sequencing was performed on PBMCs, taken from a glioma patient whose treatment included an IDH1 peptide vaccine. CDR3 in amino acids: CASSTGDRGHEQFF. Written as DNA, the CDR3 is TGTGCCAGCAGCACGGGGGACAGGGGCCATGAGCAGTTCTTC.